This TCR beta chain was sequenced in a study of blood T cells in healthy people across ages. Across the whole study: Template switching caught about one barcoded beta molecule for each two T cells.

With a J-beta primer mix and a sample-barcoded 5' primer, a second PCR ran 7 to 11 cycles. TCRdb reanalysed the 5' RACE reads using MiXCR and keeps one entry per CDR3 protein. The sample records 600,000 to 1,000,000 distinct CDR3 sequences, around 25% being singletons. Donors ranged from about 6 to 95 years old and were healthy Caucasians in Russia. In germline, CDR1 is MNHEY, CDR2 SVGEGT. This CDR3 is 16 amino acids long. Trimming took 4 bases from V and 3 from J; bases not matched to a gene: 8. There are a few counts of this clonotype. These records were also assigned to another study, of T cells of mothers and their children. That paper notes: Barcodes and 2-4 random nucleotides were added by M1S in the second PCR. The authors identified no persistent microchimeric T cell clones.

The sequence derives from a boy younger than 18 in good health. The chain links TRBV6-2 or TRBV6-3 to TRBJ2-1, with 8 nucleotides matching TRBD2. The sequenced sample was blood. CDR3 sequence reads: CASSSFSGNSYNEQFF. The CDR3 DNA follows: TGTGCCAGCAGTTCTTTTAGCGGGAATAGCTACAATGAGCAGTTCTTC.